Below are 24 T cell receptor beta chains sequenced from a single sample in a study of blood T cell repertoires in COVID-19 (dated by TCRdb to about 2020). The library was built by means of the immunoSEQ multiplex PCR assay. TCRdb mirrors the immuneACCESS table, restricted to in-frame sequences. Some clones are absent from its copies; in checked studies, under half trace to an unresolved V gene, and the reason for the others is unknown. This sample is represented by 390,000 or so clones; 90% of them were singletons. In total, the top ten clones hold around 6.3% of the sample. Sequenced sample: peripheral blood. The receptor set was obtained from a man aged 18 to 30 with active or convalescent COVID-19.

The J gene is TRBJ2-7, the V gene TRBV5-1, with 10 bases fitting TRBD1. The V gene end was trimmed by 0 bases and the J gene end by 11 bases; junction bases not matched to a gene: 8. This CDR3 contains 14 residues. The germline V gene encodes CDR1 SGHRS and CDR2 YFSETQ. The CDR3 nucleotides read TGCGCCAGCAGCTTGGGACAGGGGGCACCCGGCGAGTACTTC. It translates to CASSLGQGAPGEYF.

This chain connects TRBV6-2 or TRBV6-3 to TRBJ2-4; D may be TRBD2 (6 bases). V lost 4 bases and J 8 bases, leaving 12 bases between the germline ends. Looked up from germline, CDR1 is MNHEY and CDR2 is SVGEGT. CDR3 size: 13 residues. The CDR3 sequence: CASSFAGIDIQYF. In DNA form, the CDR3 reads TGTGCCAGCAGTTTTGCGGGGATTGACATTCAGTACTTC.

This sequence joins TRBV7-2 and TRBJ2-3; 12 bases match TRBD2. Germline V CDR1 and CDR2: SGHTA, FQGNSA. V shed 5 bases, J shed 4 bases, and the junction held 7 bases outside the gene matches. The CDR3 is 16 amino acids. Here the CDR3 reads CASSTRLAGVPDTQYF. In nucleotides, the CDR3 is TGTGCCAGCAGCACCCGACTAGCGGGAGTGCCAGATACGCAGTATTTT. The whole variable domain, filled in from reference TRBV7-2 and TRBJ2-3, reads GAGVSQSPSNKVTEKGKDVELRCDPISGHTALYWYRQSLGQGLEFLIYFQGNSAPDKSGLPSDRFSAERTGGSVSTLTIQRTQQEDSAVYLCASSTRLAGVPDTQYFGPGTRLTVL.

The chain employs TRBV12-5 and TRBJ1-1; D remains unclear. V lost 3 bases, J lost 4 bases, and 15 bases lay in between. Looked up from germline, CDR1 is LGHNT and CDR2 is FRNRAP. The CDR3 covers 15 residues. The CDR3 nucleotides are TGTGCTAGTGGTTTTGGAGGGTTTATGACCACTGAAGCTTTCTTT. It yields the protein CASGFGGFMTTEAFF.

This clone was recorded a few times. The gene calls are TRBV28 and TRBJ1-2; D gene ambiguous. CDR1 MDHEN and CDR2 SYDVKM come from the germline V gene. The CDR3 spans 13 residues. The CDR3 DNA follows: TGTACCACGGGGAGTTCTTCTAACTATGGCTACACCTTC. Amino acids: CTTGSSSNYGYTF.

J is TRBJ2-5 and V is TRBV7-3; 10 nucleotides line up with TRBD2. Germline assignment: CDR1 SGHTA and CDR2 FQGTGA. V was pared by 5 bases and J by 0 bases, with 6 bases of the junction left unmatched. The CDR3 loop spans 16 amino acids. The CDR3 bases are TGTGCCAGCAGCCGAACTAGCGGGGTGTACCAAGAGACCCAGTACTTC. It yields the protein CASSRTSGVYQETQYF.

V is TRBV6-5 and J is TRBJ1-1; possibly TRBD1 for D (5 bases). CDR3 length: 15 amino acids. The V and J ends lost 8 bases and 3 bases respectively, with 19 bases between them. The germline V gene encodes CDR1 MNHEY and CDR2 SVGAGI. The CDR3 here is CASLNSGGGDTEAFF. As DNA, the CDR3 is TGTGCCAGCCTGAACAGCGGGGGAGGAGACACTGAAGCTTTCTTT.

The chain joins TRBV19 to TRBJ1-5; the D gene is possibly TRBD1 (6 bases). Germline V CDR1 and CDR2: LNHDA, SQIVND (reference sequence). Trimming cost V 10 bases and J 9 bases, with 25 bases left between them. The CDR3 spans 15 residues. The CDR3 bases are TGTGCCACCAGGGGAGGACTCGGGAGGGTAGGGCCCCAGCATTTT. Its protein product is CATRGGLGRVGPQHF.

The chain couples TRBV7-8 to TRBJ1-5; TRBD1 might be the D (6 bases). Per the germline V gene, CDR1 is SGHVS and CDR2 is FQNEAQ. The CDR3 contains 16 residues. The V gene lost 8 bases and the J gene lost 0 bases, with 17 bases spanning the gap. Here the CDR3 DNA reads TGTGCCAGCCTTAAGGGGCACAGGGATAGCAATCAGCCCCAGCATTTT. It encodes CASLKGHRDSNQPQHF.

The CDR3 DNA follows: TGTGCCAGCAGCTTACTCGGTCCAGATACGCAGTATTTT. It yields the protein CASSLLGPDTQYF. This chain joins TRBV7-2 and TRBJ2-3; D is unresolved. Per the germline V gene, CDR1 is SGHTA and CDR2 is FQGNSA. The ends were cut back, 2 bases at V and 4 bases at J, with 7 bases in the middle. The CDR3 spans 13 residues.

This clone was counted only a few times. The V call is TRBV19, the J call TRBJ1-5; TRBD1 aligns across 7 bases. Germline V gene data show CDR1 as LNHDA and CDR2 as SQIVND (reference sequence). The V and J ends lost 11 bases and 4 bases, in that order; junction bases with no gene match: 11. The CDR3 covers 14 residues. In DNA, the CDR3 is TGTGCCTCAAAACCCAACAGGGGAAATCAGCCCCAGCATTTT. This gives the protein CASKPNRGNQPQHF. The full variable domain, its missing parts supplied by reference TRBV19 and TRBJ1-5, is DGGITQSPKYLFRKEGQNVTLSCEQNLNHDAMYWYRQDPGQGLRLIYYSQIVNDFQKGDIAEGYSVSREKKESFPLTVTSAQKNPTAFYLCASKPNRGNQPQHFGDGTRLSIL.

This chain connects TRBV28 to TRBJ1-1; no clear D gene. The ends were cut back, 6 bases at V and 6 bases at J, with 23 bases in the middle. Germline V CDR1 and CDR2: MDHEN, SYDVKM. The length of the CDR3 is 16 residues. CDR3 amino acids: CASSPRGGSEYAEAFF. The DNA of the CDR3 is TGTGCCAGCAGCCCCAGAGGAGGATCAGAATACGCTGAAGCTTTCTTT.

The DNA of the CDR3 is TGTGCCAGCAGCCAAGTAAGGGGGCGAGGTGAAAAACTGTTTTTT. This encodes CASSQVRGRGEKLFF. The chain recombines TRBV14 with TRBJ1-4; 7 bases map to TRBD1. The trim removed 1 base at V and 7 bases at J, leaving 6 bases unmatched. This CDR3 is built from 15 residues. CDR1 SGHDN and CDR2 FVKESK come from the germline V gene.

This clone was observed once. The chain is built from TRBV6-5 and TRBJ2-1; D unclear. CDR1 and CDR2 from the germline V gene are MNHEY and SVGAGI. The CDR3 is 14 residues long. V lost 2 bases and J 5 bases, leaving 10 bases between the germline ends. The CDR3 region is CASSYGSSNNEQFF. The CDR3, as DNA: TGTGCCAGCAGTTACGGTAGTAGCAACAATGAGCAGTTCTTC.

This chain connects TRBV5-6 to TRBJ2-7, with D perhaps matching TRBD2 (5 bases). The CDR3 totals 18 residues. The germline V and J ends were trimmed by 1 base and 7 bases, with 27 bases remaining between them. CDR1 is SGHDT and CDR2 is YYEEEE in the germline V gene. In nucleotides, the CDR3 is TGTGCCAGCAGCTTGTATGGCTCGGGGATCACCATGTCCTCTGAGCAGTACTTC. Protein sequence: CASSLYGSGITMSSEQYF.

The V gene is TRBV7-8, the J gene TRBJ1-5; D gene ambiguous. Germline loops: CDR1 SGHVS, CDR2 FQNEAQ. The CDR3 totals 18 residues. Trimming removed 2 bases from V and 5 bases from J, with 22 bases in between. The CDR3, as DNA: TGTGCCAGCAGCTTAATGCTCCGACGGGGAGCGGGTCATCAGCCCCAGCATTTT. This encodes CASSLMLRRGAGHQPQHF.

This clone was recorded only once. The J gene is TRBJ1-2, the V gene TRBV11-2, with a tentative D call TRBD1 (6 bases). The germline V gene has CDR1 SGHAT and CDR2 FQNNGV. This CDR3 contains 14 residues. V gave up 5 bases and J gave up 8 bases, with 18 bases separating them. This CDR3 is CASSHQAGAMGYTF. The CDR3 DNA sequence: TGTGCCAGCAGCCACCAGGCAGGGGCCATGGGCTACACCTTC. Full variable domain (rest looked up from reference TRBV11-2 and TRBJ1-2): EAGVAQSPRYKIIEKRQSVAFWCNPISGHATLYWYQQILGQGPKLLIQFQNNGVVDDSQLPKDRFSAERLKGVDSTLKIQPAKLEDSAVYLCASSHQAGAMGYTFGSGTRLTVV.

J is TRBJ2-1 and V is TRBV28; 9 bases line up with TRBD2. Unmatched junction bases numbered 10, after V lost 6 bases and J lost 4 bases. The CDR3 totals 16 residues. CDR1 is MDHEN, CDR2 SYDVKM, per germline. For the CDR3, the DNA is TGTGCCAGCAGCGAGGGGGGACTAGCAGTTTACAATGAGCAGTTCTTC. It yields the protein CASSEGGLAVYNEQFF.

This clone has a handful of counts. The V and J genes are TRBV11-3 and TRBJ2-1; 9 bases are shared with TRBD2. Germline V CDR1 and CDR2: SGHNT, YENEEA. The CDR3 consists of 15 residues. J lost 0 bases, V lost 3 bases, and 0 bases had no gene match. CDR3 sequence reads: CASSLTSGSYNEQFF. DNA for the CDR3: TGTGCCAGCAGCTTGACTAGCGGCTCCTACAATGAGCAGTTCTTC.

The chain recombines TRBV4-3 with TRBJ1-3, with D possibly being TRBD1 (6 bases). The length of the CDR3 is 16 residues. Trimming took off 0 bases at V and 9 bases at J, with 18 bases between the two ends. The germline V gene has CDR1 LGHNA and CDR2 YSLEER. The CDR3 region is CASSQDGTSHGSTIYF. CDR3 bases: TGCGCCAGCAGCCAAGATGGGACATCCCATGGGAGCACCATATATTTT.

The chain uses TRBV7-2 and TRBJ1-6, with a tentative D call TRBD1 (5 bases). This CDR3 has 12 amino acids. V was pared by 3 bases and J by 14 bases, with 11 bases between. From germline, CDR1 is SGHTA and CDR2 FQGNSA. CDR3 in DNA: TGTGCCAGCAGCTTCAATGGGGGGGCCCTCCACTTT. Translated, it gives CASSFNGGALHF. Filled out from reference TRBV7-2 and TRBJ1-6, the complete variable domain reads GAGVSQSPSNKVTEKGKDVELRCDPISGHTALYWYRQSLGQGLEFLIYFQGNSAPDKSGLPSDRFSAERTGGSVSTLTIQRTQQEDSAVYLCASSFNGGALHFGNGTRLTVT.

The rearrangement links TRBV30 to TRBJ2-1, with 8 bases fitting TRBD2. V was pared by 3 bases and J by 0 bases, with 7 bases of the junction left unmatched. CDR1 and CDR2 (germline): GTSNPN, SVGIG (reference sequence). The CDR3 length is 16 residues. Written as DNA, the CDR3 is TGTGCCTGGAGGAAGGCTAGCGGGTTCTCCTACAATGAGCAGTTCTTC. It encodes CAWRKASGFSYNEQFF.

This clone has only one observation. The CDR3 sequence is CASSYSNRGLGYGYTF. CDR3 bases: TGTGCCAGCAGTTACTCGAACAGGGGTCTAGGCTATGGCTACACCTTC. This chain uses TRBV6-5 with TRBJ1-2, with 7 positions matching TRBD1. The CDR3 length is 16 residues. From germline, CDR1 is MNHEY and CDR2 SVGAGI. After removal of 0 bases from V and 4 bases from J, the junction contained 8 bases not matched to a gene.

This clone is a singleton in its sample. J is TRBJ1-1 and V is TRBV6-2 or TRBV6-3; D unclear. The germline V gene has CDR1 MNHEY and CDR2 SVGEGT. Trimming stripped 0 bases from V and 0 bases from J, with 17 bases between. The CDR3 consists of 18 residues. In DNA form, the CDR3 reads TGTGCCAGCAGTTACTCGGTTTGGGCAGGAAAGATGAACACTGAAGCTTTCTTT. It specifies CASSYSVWAGKMNTEAFF.